The 31 T cell receptor beta chains reported below all come from one sample, sequenced in a study of cytomegalovirus exposure and HLA in healthy donors. The PCR made use of 60 Vbeta and 13 Jbeta primers. The assay was immunoSEQ multiplex PCR, and TCRdb's table has in-frame clones only and misses some. The profile covers under 150,000 clones, with around a tenth appearing a single time and around 3% taken by the ten largest. What was sequenced was PBMCs. Receptors originate from a man aged 30-40 years in good health and CMV-seronegative.

The J gene is TRBJ1-1, the V gene TRBV27, with D uncertain. This CDR3 has 13 amino acids. With 5 bases removed from V and 1 base from J, the gap between germline ends came to 8 bases. The germline V gene has CDR1 MNHEY and CDR2 SMNVEV (reference sequence). The CDR3, as DNA: TGTGCCAGCAGTCCCTTCAGGAACACTGAAGCTTTCTTT. Translating it yields CASSPFRNTEAFF.

The J gene is TRBJ2-1, the V gene TRBV30, with a possible D match to TRBD2 (5 bases). The CDR3 is 11 residues long. V was trimmed by 1 base and J by 13 bases, leaving 11 bases between them. Germline CDR1 GTSNPN, CDR2 SVGIG (reference sequence). DNA of the CDR3: TGTGCCTGGAGTGCCCGGGGAGCTCAGTTCTTC. Translating gives CAWSARGAQFF.

The chain employs TRBV30 and TRBJ2-2; TRBD1 might be the D (6 bases). Trimming removed 2 bases from V and 1 base from J, with 8 bases in between. Per germline, CDR1 GTSNPN and CDR2 SVGIG (reference sequence). CDR3 length: 14 amino acids. CDR3 in DNA: TGTGCCTGGAGTTTACAGGGGAACACCGGGGAGCTGTTTTTT. It yields the protein CAWSLQGNTGELFF.

The sample holds a few counts of this clone. This sequence joins TRBV10-3 and TRBJ1-1; tentative D call: TRBD1 (5 bases). The CDR3 has 14 residues. V was trimmed by 3 bases and J by 4 bases, leaving 12 bases between them. Germline-derived CDR1 and CDR2 are ENHRY and SYGVKD. CDR3 DNA sequence: TGTGCCATCAGTGAACAGGTATCGGCCACTGAAGCTTTCTTT. It is translated as CAISEQVSATEAFF.

This clone was seen only a few times. The V call is TRBV5-1, the J call TRBJ1-2, with 10 bases matching TRBD1. Trimming at V came to 3 bases and at J to 1 base, leaving 6 bases not matched to a gene. The CDR3 is made up of 16 amino acids. The germline V gene encodes CDR1 SGHRS and CDR2 YFSETQ. The CDR3 loop reads CASSSGTGANNYGYTF. DNA for the CDR3: TGCGCCAGCAGCTCCGGGACAGGGGCTAATAACTATGGCTACACCTTC.

This clone was seen once. This chain links TRBV5-1 with TRBJ2-3; TRBD2 matches at 12 bases. The CDR3 sequence is 16 residues long. V lost 0 bases and J lost 3; bases outside the gene matches: 2. Germline V lookup: CDR1 SGHRS, CDR2 YFSETQ. DNA for the CDR3: TGCGCCAGCAGCTTGGCCGGGACTAGCGGGACAGATACGCAGTATTTT. It is translated as CASSLAGTSGTDTQYF.

This clone has just a few counts. This chain links TRBV28 with TRBJ2-1; 13 bases are shared with TRBD2. Trimming cost V 5 bases and J 3 bases; bases outside gene matches: 16. The germline V gene has CDR1 MDHEN and CDR2 SYDVKM. The CDR3 is 20 residues long. The CDR3 sequence: CASSPPPGTSGKYVYNEQFF. As DNA, the CDR3 is TGTGCCAGCAGTCCCCCCCCTGGGACTAGCGGGAAGTATGTCTACAATGAGCAGTTCTTC.

CDR3 sequence (DNA): TGCAGCGCCCGACCCCAGACAGGGAACTATGGCTACACCTTC. This sequence encodes CSARPQTGNYGYTF. The chain carries TRBV29-1 and TRBJ1-2; 7 bases are shared with TRBD1. Germline V gene lookup returns CDR1 SQVTM and CDR2 ANQGSEA. This CDR3 comprises 14 residues. The V segment lost 7 bases and the J segment 2 bases; nucleotides outside the gene matches: 10.

This clone was seen more than once but under ten times. V usage is TRBV27 and J usage is TRBJ2-1, with 9 bases matching TRBD2. This CDR3 comprises 16 residues. CDR1 is MNHEY and CDR2 is SMNVEV in the germline V gene (reference sequence). J was trimmed by 0 bases and V by 3 bases; bases with no gene match: 3. CDR3 sequence reads: CASSFELAGSYNEQFF. In DNA form, the CDR3 reads TGTGCCAGCAGTTTCGAACTAGCGGGCTCCTACAATGAGCAGTTCTTC.

A few counts support this clone. This chain links TRBV27 with TRBJ2-1, with 9 bases aligning to TRBD1. This CDR3 region has 14 residues. Losses at the gene ends were 5 bases for V and 7 bases for J; bases not matched to a gene: 6. Germline V lookup: CDR1 MNHEY, CDR2 SMNVEV (reference sequence). The CDR3: CASSVQGAGNEQFF. The CDR3 coding sequence is TGTGCCAGCAGTGTACAGGGGGCAGGTAATGAGCAGTTCTTC.

This clone was seen more than once but under ten times. J is TRBJ2-7 and V is TRBV5-1; TRBD1 matches 8 bases. This CDR3 has 13 residues. The germline V gene encodes CDR1 SGHRS and CDR2 YFSETQ. After removal of 6 bases from V and 5 bases from J, the junction contained 7 bases not matched to a gene. The CDR3 is CASTSGQGNEQYF. CDR3 bases: TGCGCCAGCACCTCTGGACAGGGAAACGAGCAGTACTTC.

Notes on this clone: At one of its ends the junction is not consistent with the germline gene, which may arise from a read error. CDR3 residues: CASSVTRATGFGELFF. In nucleotides, the CDR3 is TGTGCCAGCAGCGTAACCCGGGCGACAGGATTCGGGGAGCTGTTTTTT. The chain employs TRBV7-3 and TRBJ2-2; maybe TRBD1 (6 bases). CDR1 and CDR2 from the germline V gene are SGHTA and FQGTGA. The length of the CDR3 is 16 residues.

This clone was counted many times. The chain has TRBV9 and TRBJ2-5; 7 bases align to TRBD2. In germline, CDR1 is SGDLS, CDR2 YYNGEE. Germline trimming cut 0 bases from V and 5 bases from J; bases unmatched to any gene: 7. CDR3 size: 15 residues. The CDR3 here is CASSVAILREETQYF. The CDR3 bases are TGTGCCAGCAGCGTAGCTATCTTGCGGGAGGAGACCCAGTACTTC.

The CDR3 DNA follows: TGTGCCAGCTCACCACCCCCAGGGGACTACGAGCAGTACTTC. It encodes CASSPPPGDYEQYF. The chain employs TRBV18 and TRBJ2-7; a weak D match, TRBD1 (6 bases). CDR3 length: 14 amino acids. V shed 0 bases and J shed 3 bases, with 9 bases lying between them. Germline assignment: CDR1 KGHSH and CDR2 LQKENI.

This clone was counted only a few times. This rearrangement joins TRBV30 to TRBJ1-4, with TRBD1 as a possible D gene (6 bases). CDR1 is GTSNPN, CDR2 SVGIG, per germline (reference sequence). V was clipped by 2 bases and J by 6 bases, with 10 bases between them. The CDR3 totals 13 residues. The DNA of the CDR3 is TGTGCCTGGAGTCGGGGGGCCGATGAAAAACTGTTTTTT. This sequence encodes CAWSRGADEKLFF.

The genes are TRBV5-4 and TRBJ1-1, with a possible D match to TRBD1 (5 bases). V was trimmed by 5 bases and J by 4 bases, leaving 12 bases between them. From germline, CDR1 is SGHNT and CDR2 YYREEE (reference sequence). The CDR3 has 13 residues. The CDR3 nucleotides are TGTGCCAGCAGGCTGGGGCTCACCACTGAAGCTTTCTTT. Encoded protein: CASRLGLTTEAFF.

This clone was seen a few times. The chain couples TRBV28 to TRBJ1-1; 7 nucleotides agree with TRBD1. The CDR3 runs 17 residues. The V gene end was trimmed by 3 bases and the J gene end by 0 bases; junction bases not matched to a gene: 10. Looked up from germline, CDR1 is MDHEN and CDR2 is SYDVKM. The CDR3 is CASSFPGKGALNTEAFF. The CDR3 DNA is TGTGCCAGCAGTTTCCCCGGGAAGGGGGCTCTGAACACTGAAGCTTTCTTT.

The chain couples TRBV2 to TRBJ2-3; 13 bases are shared with TRBD2. This CDR3 region has 15 residues. J lost 1 base, V lost 6 bases, and 1 base had no gene match. Germline CDR1 reads SNHLY; CDR2 reads FYNNEI. The CDR3 nucleotides are TGTGCCAGCAGCGGACTAGCGGGGGGCACAGATACGCAGTATTTT. This translates into CASSGLAGGTDTQYF. Complete variable domain (other parts from reference TRBV2 and TRBJ2-3): EPEVTQTPSHQVTQMGQEVILRCVPISNHLYFYWYRQILGQKVEFLVSFYNNEISEKSEIFDDQFSVERPDGSNFTLKIRSTKLEDSAMYFCASSGLAGGTDTQYFGPGTRLTVL.

The V gene is TRBV4-1, the J gene TRBJ1-3; D is unclear. Germline V gene sequence: CDR1 MGHRA, CDR2 YSYEKL. The CDR3 has 13 amino acids. Trimming stripped 4 bases from V and 6 bases from J, with 10 bases between. CDR3 bases: TGCGCCAGCAGCCGGCGGGCGGAAAACACCATATATTTT. Amino acid sequence: CASSRRAENTIYF.

The gene calls are TRBV4-3 and TRBJ2-1, with 10 nucleotides matching TRBD2. V lost 0 bases and J lost 6; bases outside the gene matches: 8. Germline lookup yields CDR1 LGHNA and CDR2 YSLEER. This CDR3 has 17 amino acids. In DNA, the CDR3 is TGCGCCAGCAGCCAAGATAGGAGCGGGGGGGATTCCAATGAGCAGTTCTTC. It translates to CASSQDRSGGDSNEQFF.

The gene calls are TRBV27 and TRBJ2-1; 11 bases match TRBD1. The CDR3 covers 14 residues. Germline lookup yields CDR1 MNHEY and CDR2 SMNVEV (reference sequence). J gave up 8 bases and V 6 bases, and 6 bases lay outside the gene matches. CDR3 coding DNA: TGTGCCAGCAGGGACAGGGGGCGAATCGATGAGCAGTTCTTC. Protein product: CASRDRGRIDEQFF.

In this sample, this clone turned up a few times. CDR3 residues: CASRGSEVGEQYF. The CDR3 bases are TGTGCCTCCCGGGGGAGCGAGGTGGGCGAGCAGTACTTC. The rearrangement links TRBV10-3 to TRBJ2-7, with D perhaps TRBD2 (6 bases). CDR1 is ENHRY and CDR2 is SYGVKD in the germline V gene. Trimming stripped 11 bases from V and 6 bases from J, with 20 bases between. The CDR3 covers 13 residues.

The chain carries TRBV5-6 and TRBJ1-4; 11 nucleotides align to TRBD1. After removal of 3 bases from V and 4 bases from J, the junction contained 2 bases not matched to a gene. This CDR3 comprises 15 residues. Germline values: CDR1 SGHDT, CDR2 YYEEEE. CDR3 DNA sequence: TGTGCCAGCAGCTCCGGGACAGGGGGTAATGAAAAACTGTTTTTT. This translates into CASSSGTGGNEKLFF.

This clone has more than one count but fewer than ten. The chain employs TRBV28 and TRBJ1-5; D gene unclear. V dropped 6 bases and J dropped 5 bases, with 14 bases sitting between them. The CDR3 is 14 amino acids. From germline, CDR1 is MDHEN and CDR2 SYDVKM. Here the CDR3 reads CASSAPQKDQPQHF. The CDR3 coding sequence is TGTGCCAGCAGCGCTCCACAAAAAGATCAGCCCCAGCATTTT.

This clone was detected only a few times. The genes are TRBV10-3 and TRBJ2-7; 10 nucleotides agree with TRBD2. The CDR3 runs 15 residues. Germline CDR1 is ENHRY and CDR2 is SYGVKD. V shed 6 bases and J 2 bases; nucleotides not matched to a gene: 7. The CDR3, as DNA: TGTGCCATCAGCATCTCTAGCGGGGGTACCTACGAGCAGTACTTC. It translates to CAISISSGGTYEQYF.

The chain joins TRBV9 to TRBJ2-5; 7 bases map to TRBD1. After removal of 4 bases from V and 1 base from J, the junction contained 4 bases not matched to a gene. The length of the CDR3 is 14 residues. Germline lookup yields CDR1 SGDLS and CDR2 YYNGEE. Here the CDR3 reads CASSYGTAQETQYF. CDR3 bases: TGTGCCAGCAGCTACGGGACAGCCCAAGAGACCCAGTACTTC.

This clone was counted a few times. The V and J genes are TRBV11-2 and TRBJ2-7; D not certain. Germline V gene data show CDR1 as SGHAT and CDR2 as FQNNGV. V gave up 1 base and J gave up 2 bases, with 9 bases separating them. The CDR3 is 14 amino acids. This chain's CDR3 is CASSLVVVTYEQYF. CDR3 bases: TGTGCCAGCAGCTTAGTCGTCGTAACCTACGAGCAGTACTTC.

On this clone itself: The sample holds other DNA sequences that translate to the same CDR3. The CDR3 region has the DNA TGTGCCTGGAGTGTAGGGCAGGGGGACGAGCAGTACTTC. Protein product: CAWSVGQGDEQYF. V gene TRBV30 combines with J gene TRBJ2-7; 7 bases are shared with TRBD1. This CDR3 region has 13 residues. Germline V gives CDR1 GTSNPN, CDR2 SVGIG (reference sequence). V was clipped by 0 bases and J by 5 bases; unmatched bases: 4.

The sample holds a few counts of this clone. The chain carries TRBV9 and TRBJ2-1, with 12 bases fitting TRBD2. The CDR3 has 15 amino acids. The J segment lost 8 bases and the V segment lost 4 bases, leaving 7 bases of the junction unmatched. The germline CDR1 and CDR2 sequences are SGDLS and YYNGEE. CDR3 residues: CASSTRLAGVHEQFF. The DNA of the CDR3 is TGTGCCAGCAGCACCCGACTAGCGGGAGTGCATGAGCAGTTCTTC.

This clone has more than one count but fewer than ten. This chain uses TRBV30 with TRBJ2-7; TRBD1 might be the D (6 bases). CDR3 length equals 13 residues. Germline CDR1 reads GTSNPN; CDR2 reads SVGIG (reference sequence). V lost 0 bases and J lost 7, with 13 bases in between. The CDR3 reads CAWSVQGGGEQYF. Written as DNA, the CDR3 is TGTGCCTGGAGTGTACAAGGGGGTGGTGAGCAGTACTTC.

V gene TRBV7-9 combines with J gene TRBJ1-4; 7 bases line up with TRBD1. The CDR3 is made up of 14 amino acids. From germline, CDR1 is SEHNR and CDR2 FQNEAQ (reference sequence). Germline trimming cut 2 bases from V and 7 bases from J; bases unmatched to any gene: 4. The CDR3 loop reads CASSLQGVAEKLFF. CDR3 bases: TGTGCCAGCAGCTTACAGGGGGTAGCTGAAAAACTGTTTTTT.